This TCR beta chain was identified during a study of T cell repertoires in cytomegalovirus infection. One entry per CDR3 protein results from TCRdb running MiXCR on the reads. In the table there are roughly 630,000 distinct CDR3 sequences, approximately 25% of which are singletons. The germline gives CDR1 SGHDN, CDR2 FVKESK. The CDR3 consists of 14 residues. V dropped 3 bases and J dropped 2 bases, with 11 bases sitting between them. The V call is TRBV14, the J call TRBJ2-7, with a weak D call TRBD2 (5 bases). Sequences were obtained from CD8+ T cells from PBMCs. The source of this sequence is a human donor in good health (CMV status not recorded). Some clones in this sample may be carry-over from other donors' samples. CDR3 coding DNA: TGTGCCAGCAGCCAGATCGGGGAAACCTACGAGCAGTACTTC. Protein product: CASSQIGETYEQYF.